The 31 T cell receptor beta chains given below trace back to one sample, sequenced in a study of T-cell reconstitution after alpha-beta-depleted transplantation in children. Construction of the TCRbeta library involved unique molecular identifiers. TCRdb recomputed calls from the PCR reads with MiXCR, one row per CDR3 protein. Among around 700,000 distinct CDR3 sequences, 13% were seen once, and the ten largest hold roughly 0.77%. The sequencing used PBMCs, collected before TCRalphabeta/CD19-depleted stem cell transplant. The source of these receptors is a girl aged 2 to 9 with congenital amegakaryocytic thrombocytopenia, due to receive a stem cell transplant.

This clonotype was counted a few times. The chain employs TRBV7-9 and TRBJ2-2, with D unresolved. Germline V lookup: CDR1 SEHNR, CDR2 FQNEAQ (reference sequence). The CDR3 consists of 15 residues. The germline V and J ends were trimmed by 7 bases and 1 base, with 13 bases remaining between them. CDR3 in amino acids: CASIEGWGNTGELFF. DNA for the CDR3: TGTGCCAGCATCGAAGGCTGGGGGAACACCGGGGAGCTGTTTTTT.

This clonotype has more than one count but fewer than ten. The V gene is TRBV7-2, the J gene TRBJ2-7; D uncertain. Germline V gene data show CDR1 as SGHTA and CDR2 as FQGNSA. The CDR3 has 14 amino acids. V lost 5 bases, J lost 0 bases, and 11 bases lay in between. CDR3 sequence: CASSAGSSSYEQYF. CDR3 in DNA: TGTGCCAGCAGCGCTGGAAGTTCCTCCTACGAGCAGTACTTC. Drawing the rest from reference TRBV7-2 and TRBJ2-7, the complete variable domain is GAGVSQSPSNKVTEKGKDVELRCDPISGHTALYWYRQSLGQGLEFLIYFQGNSAPDKSGLPSDRFSAERTGGSVSTLTIQRTQQEDSAVYLCASSAGSSSYEQYFGPGTRLTVT.

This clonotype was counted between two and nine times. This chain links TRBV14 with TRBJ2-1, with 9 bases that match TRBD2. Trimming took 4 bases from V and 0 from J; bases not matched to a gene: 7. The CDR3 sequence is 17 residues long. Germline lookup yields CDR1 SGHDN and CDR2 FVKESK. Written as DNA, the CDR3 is TGTGCCAGCAGCCCATTAGCGGGGGACATCTCCTACAATGAGCAGTTCTTC. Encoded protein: CASSPLAGDISYNEQFF.

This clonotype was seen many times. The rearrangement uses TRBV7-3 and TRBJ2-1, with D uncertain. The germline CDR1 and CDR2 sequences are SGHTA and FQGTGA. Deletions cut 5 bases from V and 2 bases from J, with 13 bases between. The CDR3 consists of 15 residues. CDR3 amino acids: CASSPFSPPYNEQFF. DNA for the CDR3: TGTGCCAGCAGCCCCTTCTCCCCTCCCTACAATGAGCAGTTCTTC.

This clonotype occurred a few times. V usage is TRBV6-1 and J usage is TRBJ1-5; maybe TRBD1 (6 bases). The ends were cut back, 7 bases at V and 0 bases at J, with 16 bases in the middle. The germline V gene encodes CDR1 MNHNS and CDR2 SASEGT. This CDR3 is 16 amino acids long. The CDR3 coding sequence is TGTGCCAGCAATGCCGGACAGATCCATAGCAATCAGCCCCAGCATTTT. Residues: CASNAGQIHSNQPQHF.

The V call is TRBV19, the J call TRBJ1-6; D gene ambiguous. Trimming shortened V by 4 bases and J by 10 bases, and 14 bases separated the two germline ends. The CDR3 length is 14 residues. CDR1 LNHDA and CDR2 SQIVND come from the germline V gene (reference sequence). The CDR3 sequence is CASSTGESLSPLHF. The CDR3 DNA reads TGTGCCAGTAGTACCGGGGAGAGCCTCTCACCCCTCCACTTT.

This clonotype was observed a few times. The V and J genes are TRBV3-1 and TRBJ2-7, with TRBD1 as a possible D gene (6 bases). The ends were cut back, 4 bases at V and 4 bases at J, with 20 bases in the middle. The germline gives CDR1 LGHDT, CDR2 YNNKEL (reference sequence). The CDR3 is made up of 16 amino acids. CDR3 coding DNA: TGTGCCAGCAGCCCTCCGATAGGAGCAGGGGTGTACGAGCAGTACTTC. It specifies CASSPPIGAGVYEQYF.

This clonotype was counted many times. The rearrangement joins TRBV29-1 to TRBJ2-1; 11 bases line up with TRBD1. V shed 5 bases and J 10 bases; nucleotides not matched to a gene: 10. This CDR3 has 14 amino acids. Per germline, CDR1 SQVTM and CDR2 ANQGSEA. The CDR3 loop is CSVFADRGRMEQFF. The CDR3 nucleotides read TGCAGCGTTTTTGCGGACAGGGGGCGGATGGAGCAGTTCTTC.

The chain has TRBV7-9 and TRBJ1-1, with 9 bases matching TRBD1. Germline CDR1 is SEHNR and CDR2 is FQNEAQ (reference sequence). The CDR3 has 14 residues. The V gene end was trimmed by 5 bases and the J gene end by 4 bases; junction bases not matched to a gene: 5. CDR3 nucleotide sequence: TGTGCCAGCAGCCGCCAACAGGGGGCCACTGAAGCTTTCTTT. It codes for CASSRQQGATEAFF.

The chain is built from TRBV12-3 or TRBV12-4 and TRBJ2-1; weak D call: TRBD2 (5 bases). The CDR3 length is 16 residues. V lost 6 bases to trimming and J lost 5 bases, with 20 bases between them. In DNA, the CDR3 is TGTGCCAGCAGATCAATCACCGGGAAGGTCCACAATGAGCAGTTCTTC. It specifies CASRSITGKVHNEQFF.

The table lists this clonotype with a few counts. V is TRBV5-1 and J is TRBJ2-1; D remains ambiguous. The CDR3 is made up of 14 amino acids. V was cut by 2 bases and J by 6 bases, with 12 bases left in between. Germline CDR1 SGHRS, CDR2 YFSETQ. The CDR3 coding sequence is TGCGCCAGCAGCTTCGTTCTGGGGTCCAATGAGCAGTTCTTC. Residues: CASSFVLGSNEQFF.

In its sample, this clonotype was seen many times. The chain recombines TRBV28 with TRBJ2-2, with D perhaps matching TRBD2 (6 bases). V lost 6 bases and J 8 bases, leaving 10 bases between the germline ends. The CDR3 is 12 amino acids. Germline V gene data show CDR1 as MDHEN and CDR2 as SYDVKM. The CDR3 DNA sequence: TGTGCCAGCAGCTCGGGGAGGGGGGAGCTGTTTTTT. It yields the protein CASSSGRGELFF.

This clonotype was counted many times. The CDR3 DNA reads as TGTGCCAGCAGTTACTCGGGGGTCCTTAGGCCCTACGAGCAGTACTTC. It codes for CASSYSGVLRPYEQYF. This sequence joins TRBV6-5 and TRBJ2-7, with D possibly being TRBD1 or TRBD2 (5 bases each). Per the germline V gene, CDR1 is MNHEY and CDR2 is SVGAGI. The CDR3 runs to 16 residues. V lost 0 bases, J lost 2 bases, and 14 bases lay in between.

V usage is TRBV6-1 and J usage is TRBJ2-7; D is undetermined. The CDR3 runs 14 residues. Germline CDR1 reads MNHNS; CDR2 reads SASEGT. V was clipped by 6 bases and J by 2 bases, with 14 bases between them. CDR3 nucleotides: TGTGCCAGCAGCACAAGGACCAAACCCTACGAGCAGTACTTC. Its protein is CASSTRTKPYEQYF.

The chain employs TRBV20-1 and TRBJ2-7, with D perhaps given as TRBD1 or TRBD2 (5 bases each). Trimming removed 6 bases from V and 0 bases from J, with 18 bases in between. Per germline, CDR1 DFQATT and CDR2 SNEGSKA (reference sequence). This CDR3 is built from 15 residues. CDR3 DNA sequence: TGCAGTGCCCGGGACGGCTTCATGGTCTCCTACGAGCAGTACTTC. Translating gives CSARDGFMVSYEQYF.

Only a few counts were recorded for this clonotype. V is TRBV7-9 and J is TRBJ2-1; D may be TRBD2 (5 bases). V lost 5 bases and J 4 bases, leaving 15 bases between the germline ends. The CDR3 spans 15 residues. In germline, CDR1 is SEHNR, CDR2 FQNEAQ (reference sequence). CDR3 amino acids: CASSPRGLGYNEQFF. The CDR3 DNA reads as TGTGCCAGCAGCCCCCGAGGACTCGGTTACAATGAGCAGTTCTTC.

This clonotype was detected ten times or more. As DNA, the CDR3 is TGTGCCAGCAGTCTCTATCGGACAGGTGATAGCATCGATCAGCCCCAGCATTTT. Protein: CASSLYRTGDSIDQPQHF. The V gene is TRBV11-1, the J gene TRBJ1-5; 7 bases are a match to TRBD1. The CDR3 sequence is 18 residues long. Looked up from germline, CDR1 is SGHAT and CDR2 is FQDESV (reference sequence). V lost 6 bases and J lost 5; bases outside the gene matches: 19.

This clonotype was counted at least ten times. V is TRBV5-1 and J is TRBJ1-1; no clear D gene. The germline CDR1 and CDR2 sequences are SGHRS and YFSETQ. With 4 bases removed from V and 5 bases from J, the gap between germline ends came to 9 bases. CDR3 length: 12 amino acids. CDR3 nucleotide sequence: TGCGCCAGCAGCCATGGGGAGACTGAAGCTTTCTTT. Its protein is CASSHGETEAFF.

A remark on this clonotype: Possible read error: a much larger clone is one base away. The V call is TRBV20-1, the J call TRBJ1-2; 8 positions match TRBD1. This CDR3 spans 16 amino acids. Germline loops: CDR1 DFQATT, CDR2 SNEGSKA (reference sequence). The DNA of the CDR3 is TGCAGTGCTAGAGATGGGGGTCAGGGGGCTGGGTATGGCCACACCTTC. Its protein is CSARDGGQGAGYGHTF.

CDR3 sequence reads: CASSGAPGRGADTQYF. CDR3 coding DNA: TGTGCCAGCAGCGGCGCCCCGGGTAGAGGCGCAGATACGCAGTATTTT. The chain combines TRBV7-2 with TRBJ2-3; unclear D gene. Looked up from germline, CDR1 is SGHTA and CDR2 is FQGNSA. V lost 5 bases and J 4 bases, leaving 19 bases between the germline ends. CDR3 size: 16 residues.

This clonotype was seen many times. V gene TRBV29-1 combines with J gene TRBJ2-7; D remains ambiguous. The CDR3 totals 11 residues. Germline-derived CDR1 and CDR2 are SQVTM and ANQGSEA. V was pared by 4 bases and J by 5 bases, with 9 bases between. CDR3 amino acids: CSVVRVDEQYF. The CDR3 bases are TGCAGCGTTGTCAGAGTCGACGAGCAGTACTTC.

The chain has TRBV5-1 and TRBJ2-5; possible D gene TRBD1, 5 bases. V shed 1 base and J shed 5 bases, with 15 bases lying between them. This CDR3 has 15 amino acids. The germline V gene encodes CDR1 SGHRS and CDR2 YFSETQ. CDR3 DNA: TGCGCCAGCAGCTTGATCGGGCAGCCAGGGGAGACCCAGTACTTC. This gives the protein CASSLIGQPGETQYF.

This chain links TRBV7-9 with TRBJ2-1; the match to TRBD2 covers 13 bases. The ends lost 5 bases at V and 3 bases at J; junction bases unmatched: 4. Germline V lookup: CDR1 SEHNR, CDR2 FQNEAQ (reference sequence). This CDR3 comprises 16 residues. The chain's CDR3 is CASSAGTSGIYNEQFF. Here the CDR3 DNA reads TGTGCCAGCAGCGCCGGGACTAGCGGGATCTACAATGAGCAGTTCTTC.

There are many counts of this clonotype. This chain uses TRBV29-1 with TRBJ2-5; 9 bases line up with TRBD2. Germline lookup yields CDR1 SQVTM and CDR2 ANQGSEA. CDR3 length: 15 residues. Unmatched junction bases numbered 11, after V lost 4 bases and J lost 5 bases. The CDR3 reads CSVVDPGLAAETQYF. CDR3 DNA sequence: TGCAGCGTTGTTGACCCGGGACTAGCAGCGGAGACCCAGTACTTC.

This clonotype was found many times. CDR3 sequence (DNA): TGTGCCAGCATTCGGGGGGTGAACACTGAAGCTTTCTTT. It specifies CASIRGVNTEAFF. The V and J genes are TRBV12-3 or TRBV12-4 and TRBJ1-1; D possibly corresponds to TRBD1 (5 bases). V was trimmed by 7 bases and J by 0 bases, leaving 9 bases between them. This CDR3 comprises 13 residues.

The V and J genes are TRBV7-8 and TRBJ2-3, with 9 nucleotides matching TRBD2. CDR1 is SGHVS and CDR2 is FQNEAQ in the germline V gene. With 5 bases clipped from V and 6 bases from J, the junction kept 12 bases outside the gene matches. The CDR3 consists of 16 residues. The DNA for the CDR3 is TGTGCCAGCAGCATGTTACTAGCGGGCCTCGGGGATACGCAGTATTTT. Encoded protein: CASSMLLAGLGDTQYF.

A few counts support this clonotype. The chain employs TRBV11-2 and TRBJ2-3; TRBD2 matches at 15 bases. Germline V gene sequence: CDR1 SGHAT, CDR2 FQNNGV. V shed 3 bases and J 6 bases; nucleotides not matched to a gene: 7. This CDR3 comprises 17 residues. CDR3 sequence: CASSFGLAGGTGDTQYF. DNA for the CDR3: TGTGCCAGCAGCTTTGGACTAGCGGGAGGGACTGGGGATACGCAGTATTTT.

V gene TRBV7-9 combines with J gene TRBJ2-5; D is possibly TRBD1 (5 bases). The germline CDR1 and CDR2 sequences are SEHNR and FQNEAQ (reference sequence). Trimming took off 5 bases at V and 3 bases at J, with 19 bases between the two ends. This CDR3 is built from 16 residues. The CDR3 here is CASSRRLRGREETQYF. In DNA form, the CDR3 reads TGTGCCAGCAGCCGAAGACTTCGTGGCAGGGAAGAGACCCAGTACTTC.

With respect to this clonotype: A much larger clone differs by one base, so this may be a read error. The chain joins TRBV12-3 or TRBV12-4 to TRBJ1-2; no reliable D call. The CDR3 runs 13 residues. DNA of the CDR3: TGTGCCAACAGTTTATGGAACGGCTATGGCTACACCTTC. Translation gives CANSLWNGYGYTF.

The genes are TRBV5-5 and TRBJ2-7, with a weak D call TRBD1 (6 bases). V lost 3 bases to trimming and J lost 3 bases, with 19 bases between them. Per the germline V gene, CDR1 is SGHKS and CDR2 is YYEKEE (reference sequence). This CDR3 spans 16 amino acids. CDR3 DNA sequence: TGTGCCAGCAGCTCGGAACGGACAGCAAACTTCTACGAGCAGTACTTC. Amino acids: CASSSERTANFYEQYF.

CDR3: CSSADRTYQETQYF. The CDR3 DNA is TGCAGCTCCGCTGACAGGACGTACCAAGAGACCCAGTACTTC. J is TRBJ2-5 and V is TRBV29-1, with D tentatively TRBD1 (6 bases). Looked up from germline, CDR1 is SQVTM and CDR2 is ANQGSEA. The CDR3 contains 14 residues. V shed 8 bases and J shed 0 bases, with 16 bases lying between them.